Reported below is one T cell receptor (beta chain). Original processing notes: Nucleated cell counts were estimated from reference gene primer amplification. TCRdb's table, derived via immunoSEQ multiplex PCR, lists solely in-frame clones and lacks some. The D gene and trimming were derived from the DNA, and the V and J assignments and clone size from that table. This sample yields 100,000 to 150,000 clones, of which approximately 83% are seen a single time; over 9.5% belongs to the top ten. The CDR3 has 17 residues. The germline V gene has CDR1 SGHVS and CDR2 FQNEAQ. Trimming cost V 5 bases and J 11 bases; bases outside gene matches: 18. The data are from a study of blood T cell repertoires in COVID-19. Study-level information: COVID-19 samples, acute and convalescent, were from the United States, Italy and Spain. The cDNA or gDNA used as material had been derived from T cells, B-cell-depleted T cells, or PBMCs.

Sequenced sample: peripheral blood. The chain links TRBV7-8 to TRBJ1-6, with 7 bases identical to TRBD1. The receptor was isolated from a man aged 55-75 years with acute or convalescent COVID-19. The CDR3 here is CASSVTGERRRMTPLHF. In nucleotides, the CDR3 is TGTGCCAGCAGCGTAACAGGGGAAAGGAGGCGAATGACACCCCTCCACTTT.